The sequence of this TCR beta chain was determined in a study of T-cell memory formation after mild COVID-19. Study-wide findings and caveats: Of the contracting clones, CD4+ ones lay mainly in CM and EM, and CD8+ ones in EMRA.

Worth noting for this clonotype: Antigen specificity is unknown.

MiXCR, applied by TCRdb to the 5' RACE reads, yields one record per CDR3 protein. Among fewer than 500,000 distinct CDR3 sequences listed, 20% to 30% were seen once. The sequence was collected from an adult woman who had mild COVID-19 (a few samples of this study predate the infection). Cell type and time point are not known. The sequenced material came from PBMCs or a T cell subset sorted from them (not recorded which).

This CDR3 reads CASSPWGVGTEAFF. In DNA, the CDR3 is TGCGCCAGCAGCCCCTGGGGGGTTGGGACTGAAGCTTTCTTT. The chain is built from TRBV5-1 and TRBJ1-1; a weak D match, TRBD1 (5 bases). The CDR3 totals 14 residues. Germline V gene sequence: CDR1 SGHRS, CDR2 YFSETQ. V was cut by 4 bases and J by 5 bases, with 15 bases left in between. The full variable domain, in which reference TRBV5-1 and TRBJ1-1 provide the parts outside the CDR3, is KAGVTQTPRYLIKTRGQQVTLSCSPISGHRSVSWYQQTPGQGLQFLFEYFSETQRNKGNFPGRFSGRQFSNSRSEMNVSTLELGDSALYLCASSPWGVGTEAFFGQGTRLTVV.